This TCR beta chain was recovered during a study of blood T cell repertoires in COVID-19. Study overall: Acute and convalescent COVID-19 specimens originated in the United States, Italy and Spain. PBMCs, B-cell-depleted T cells, or T cells were the source of the cDNA or gDNA that made up the material.

Cohorts were based on clinical histories the participants reported. This CDR3 has 17 amino acids. The V end was cut by 8 bases, the J end by 0 bases, with 20 bases between. Germline CDR1 and CDR2: KGHSH and LQKENI. Authors' processing steps: Counts of nucleated cells, estimated from reference gene primer amplification, were obtained. Only in-frame clones appear in the TCRdb table, and some are missing; sequencing was by immunoSEQ multiplex PCR. D and trimming come from the DNA, and the V and J calls and clone size come from that table. The sample contains hundreds of thousands of clones, roughly 88% of which appear only once.

The chain uses TRBV18 and TRBJ2-1; maybe TRBD1 (5 bases). The sequence was collected from a woman in her thirties or forties with acute COVID-19. The sequenced sample consisted of PBMCs or T cells enriched from blood (not recorded which). The CDR3 region is CASLLGVQTSSYNEQFF. For the CDR3, the DNA is TGTGCCAGCCTCCTAGGGGTCCAGACGAGCTCCTACAATGAGCAGTTCTTC.